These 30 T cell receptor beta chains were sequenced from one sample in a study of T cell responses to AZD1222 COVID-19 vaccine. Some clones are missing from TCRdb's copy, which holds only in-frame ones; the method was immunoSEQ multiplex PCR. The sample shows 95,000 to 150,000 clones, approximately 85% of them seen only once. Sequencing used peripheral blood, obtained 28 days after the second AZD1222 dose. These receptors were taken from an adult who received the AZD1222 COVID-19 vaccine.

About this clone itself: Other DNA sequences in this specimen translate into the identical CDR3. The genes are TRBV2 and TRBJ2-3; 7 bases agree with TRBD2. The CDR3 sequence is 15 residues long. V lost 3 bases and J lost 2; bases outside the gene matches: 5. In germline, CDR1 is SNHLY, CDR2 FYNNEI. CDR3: CASSERRGITDTQYF. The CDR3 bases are TGTGCCAGCAGTGAGCGGCGGGGGATCACAGATACGCAGTATTTT.

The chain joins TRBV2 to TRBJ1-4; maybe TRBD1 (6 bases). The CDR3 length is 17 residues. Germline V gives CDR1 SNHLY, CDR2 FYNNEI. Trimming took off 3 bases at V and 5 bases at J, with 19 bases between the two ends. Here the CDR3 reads CASSDQGTRGQNEKLFF. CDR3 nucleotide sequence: TGTGCCAGCAGTGATCAGGGTACAAGAGGACAGAATGAAAAACTGTTTTTT.

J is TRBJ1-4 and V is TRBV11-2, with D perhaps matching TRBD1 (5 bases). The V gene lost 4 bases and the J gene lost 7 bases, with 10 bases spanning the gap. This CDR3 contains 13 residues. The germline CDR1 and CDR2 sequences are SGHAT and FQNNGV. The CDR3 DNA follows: TGTGCCAGCAGCTCGGGACTGTTTGAAAAACTGTTTTTT. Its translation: CASSSGLFEKLFF.

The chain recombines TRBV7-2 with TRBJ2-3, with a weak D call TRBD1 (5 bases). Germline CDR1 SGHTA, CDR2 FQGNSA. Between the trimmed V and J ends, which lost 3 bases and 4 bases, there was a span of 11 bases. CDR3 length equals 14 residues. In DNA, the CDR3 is TGTGCCAGCAGCTTTGGGGCGCCCCCAGATACGCAGTATTTT. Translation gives CASSFGAPPDTQYF. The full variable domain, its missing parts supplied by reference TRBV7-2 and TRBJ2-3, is GAGVSQSPSNKVTEKGKDVELRCDPISGHTALYWYRQSLGQGLEFLIYFQGNSAPDKSGLPSDRFSAERTGGSVSTLTIQRTQQEDSAVYLCASSFGAPPDTQYFGPGTRLTVL.

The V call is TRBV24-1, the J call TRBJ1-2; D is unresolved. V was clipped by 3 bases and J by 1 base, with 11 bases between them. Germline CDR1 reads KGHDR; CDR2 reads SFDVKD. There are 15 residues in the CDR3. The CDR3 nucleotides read TGTGCCACCAGTGATCCCCAGGTTGATAACTATGGCTACACCTTC. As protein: CATSDPQVDNYGYTF.

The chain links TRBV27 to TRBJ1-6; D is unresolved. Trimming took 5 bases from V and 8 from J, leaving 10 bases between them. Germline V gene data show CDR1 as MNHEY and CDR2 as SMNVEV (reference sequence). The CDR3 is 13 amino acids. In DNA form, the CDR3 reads TGTGCCAGCAGTACAGAGACGTATTCACCCCTCCACTTT. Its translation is CASSTETYSPLHF.

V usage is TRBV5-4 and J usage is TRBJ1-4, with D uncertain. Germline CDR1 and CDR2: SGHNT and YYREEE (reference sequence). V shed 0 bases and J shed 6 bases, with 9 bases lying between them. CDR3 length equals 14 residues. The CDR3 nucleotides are TGTGCCAGCAGCTTGGGGGGAGTTGATGAAAAACTGTTTTTT. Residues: CASSLGGVDEKLFF.

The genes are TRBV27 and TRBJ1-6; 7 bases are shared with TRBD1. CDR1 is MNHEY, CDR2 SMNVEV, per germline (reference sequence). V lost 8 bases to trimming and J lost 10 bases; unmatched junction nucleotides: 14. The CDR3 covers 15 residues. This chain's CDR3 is CASALDRDRNSPLHF. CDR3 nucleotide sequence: TGTGCCAGCGCCCTCGACCGGGACAGAAACTCACCCCTCCACTTT.

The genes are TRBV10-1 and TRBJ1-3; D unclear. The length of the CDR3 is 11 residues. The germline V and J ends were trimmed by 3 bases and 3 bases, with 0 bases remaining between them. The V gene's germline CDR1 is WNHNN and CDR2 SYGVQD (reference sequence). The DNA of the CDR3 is TGCGCCAGCAGTGATGGAAACACCATATATTTT. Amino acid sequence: CASSDGNTIYF.

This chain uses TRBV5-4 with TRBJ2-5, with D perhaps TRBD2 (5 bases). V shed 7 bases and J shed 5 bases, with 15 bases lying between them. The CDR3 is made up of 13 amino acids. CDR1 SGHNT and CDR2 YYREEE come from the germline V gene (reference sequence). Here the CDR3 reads CASGGGGEETQYF. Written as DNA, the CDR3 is TGTGCCAGCGGTGGTGGTGGGGAGGAGACCCAGTACTTC.

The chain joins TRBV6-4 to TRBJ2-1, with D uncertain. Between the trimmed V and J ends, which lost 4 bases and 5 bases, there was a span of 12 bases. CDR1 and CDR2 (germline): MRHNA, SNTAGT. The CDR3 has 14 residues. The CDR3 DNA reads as TGTGCCAGCAGTGTTGAGTCAGGAAACAATGAGCAGTTCTTC. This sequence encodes CASSVESGNNEQFF.

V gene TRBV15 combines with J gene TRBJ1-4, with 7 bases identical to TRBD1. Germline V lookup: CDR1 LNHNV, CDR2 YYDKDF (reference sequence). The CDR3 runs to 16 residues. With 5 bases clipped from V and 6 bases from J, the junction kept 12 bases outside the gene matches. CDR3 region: CATSRPQTGFDEKLFF. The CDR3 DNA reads TGTGCCACCAGCCGACCTCAGACAGGGTTCGATGAAAAACTGTTTTTT.

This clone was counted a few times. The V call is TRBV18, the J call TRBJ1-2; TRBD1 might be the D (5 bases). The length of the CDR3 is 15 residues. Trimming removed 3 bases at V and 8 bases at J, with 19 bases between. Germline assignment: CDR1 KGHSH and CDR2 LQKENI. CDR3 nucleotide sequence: TGTGCCAGCTCACCCCGAAGGCAGGGACCGGGGGGCTACACCTTC. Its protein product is CASSPRRQGPGGYTF.

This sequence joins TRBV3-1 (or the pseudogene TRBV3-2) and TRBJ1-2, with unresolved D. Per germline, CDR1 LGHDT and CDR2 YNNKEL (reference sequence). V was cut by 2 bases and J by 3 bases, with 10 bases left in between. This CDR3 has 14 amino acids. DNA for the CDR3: TGTGCCAGCAGCCAAATCGTGCAGGACTATGGCTACACCTTC. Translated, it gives CASSQIVQDYGYTF.

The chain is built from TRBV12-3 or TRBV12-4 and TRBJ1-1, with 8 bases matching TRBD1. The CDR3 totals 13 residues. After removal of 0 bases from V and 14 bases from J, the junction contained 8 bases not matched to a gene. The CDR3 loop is CASSLAGGQEWFF. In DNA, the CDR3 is TGTGCCAGCAGTTTAGCGGGGGGACAGGAGTGGTTCTTT.

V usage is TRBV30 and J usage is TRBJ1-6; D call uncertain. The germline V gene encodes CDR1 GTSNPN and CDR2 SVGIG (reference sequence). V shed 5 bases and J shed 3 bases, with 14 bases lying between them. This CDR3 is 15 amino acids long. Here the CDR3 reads CAWQSQSDYNSPLHF. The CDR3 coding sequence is TGTGCCTGGCAGTCCCAGTCGGACTATAATTCACCCCTCCACTTT. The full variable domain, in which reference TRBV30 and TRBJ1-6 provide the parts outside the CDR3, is SQTIHQWPATLVQPVGSPLSLECTVEGTSNPNLYWYRQAAGRGLQLLFYSVGIGQISSEVPQNLSASRPQDRQFILSSKKLLLSDSGFYLCAWQSQSDYNSPLHFGNGTRLTVT.

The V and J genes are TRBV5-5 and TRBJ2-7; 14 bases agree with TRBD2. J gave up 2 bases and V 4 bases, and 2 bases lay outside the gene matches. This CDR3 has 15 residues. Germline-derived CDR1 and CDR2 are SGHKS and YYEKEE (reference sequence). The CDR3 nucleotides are TGTGCCAGCAGCCGGACTAGCGGGGGGACCTACGAGCAGTACTTC. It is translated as CASSRTSGGTYEQYF.

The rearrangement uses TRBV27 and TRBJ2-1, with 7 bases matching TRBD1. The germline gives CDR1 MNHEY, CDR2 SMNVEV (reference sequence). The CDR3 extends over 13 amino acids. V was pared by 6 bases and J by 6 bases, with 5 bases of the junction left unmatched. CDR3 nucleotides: TGTGCCAGCAGGCCGGGACAGAGCAATGAGCAGTTCTTC. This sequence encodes CASRPGQSNEQFF.

As DNA, the CDR3 is TGTGCCAGCAGCACGGGACAGGCGGCGAACACTGAAGCTTTCTTT. Translating gives CASSTGQAANTEAFF. The chain carries TRBV7-9 and TRBJ1-1; 8 bases are shared with TRBD1. From germline, CDR1 is SEHNR and CDR2 FQNEAQ (reference sequence). This CDR3 has 15 residues. J was trimmed by 1 base and V by 5 bases; bases with no gene match: 6.

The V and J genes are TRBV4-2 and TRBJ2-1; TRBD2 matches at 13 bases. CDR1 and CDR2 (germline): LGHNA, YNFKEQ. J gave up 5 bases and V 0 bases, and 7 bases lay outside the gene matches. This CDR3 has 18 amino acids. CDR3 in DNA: TGTGCCAGCAGCCAAGATCCGACTAGCGGGGGGTTGAACAATGAGCAGTTCTTC. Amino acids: CASSQDPTSGGLNNEQFF.

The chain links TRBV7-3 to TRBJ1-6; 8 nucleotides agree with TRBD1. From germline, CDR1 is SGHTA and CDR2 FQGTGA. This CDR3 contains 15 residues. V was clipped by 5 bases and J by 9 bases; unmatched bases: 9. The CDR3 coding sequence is TGTGCCAGCAGCGGACAGGGTACTAATCGTTCACCCCTCCACTTT. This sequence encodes CASSGQGTNRSPLHF.

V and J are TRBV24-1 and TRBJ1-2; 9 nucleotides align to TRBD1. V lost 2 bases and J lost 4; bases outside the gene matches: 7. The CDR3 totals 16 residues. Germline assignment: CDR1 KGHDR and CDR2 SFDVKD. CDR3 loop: CATSDSPGQGIYGYTF. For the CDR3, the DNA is TGTGCCACCAGTGATTCCCCGGGACAGGGAATCTATGGCTACACCTTC.

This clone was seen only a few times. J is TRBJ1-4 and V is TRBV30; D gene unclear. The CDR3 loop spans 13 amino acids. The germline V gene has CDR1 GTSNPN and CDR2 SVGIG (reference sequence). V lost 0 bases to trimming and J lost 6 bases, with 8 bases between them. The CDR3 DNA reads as TGTGCCTGGAGTGTTCGGGGTTATGAAAAACTGTTTTTT. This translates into CAWSVRGYEKLFF.

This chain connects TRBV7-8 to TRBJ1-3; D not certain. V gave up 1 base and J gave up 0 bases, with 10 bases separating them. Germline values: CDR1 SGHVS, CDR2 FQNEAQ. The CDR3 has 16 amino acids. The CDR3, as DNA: TGTGCCAGCAGCTTAGTTTTAAGGAGCTCTGGAAACACCATATATTTT. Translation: CASSLVLRSSGNTIYF.

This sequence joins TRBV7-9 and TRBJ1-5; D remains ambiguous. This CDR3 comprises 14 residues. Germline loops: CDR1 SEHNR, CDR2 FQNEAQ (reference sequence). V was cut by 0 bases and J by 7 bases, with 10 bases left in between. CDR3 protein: CASSLAGSLQPQHF. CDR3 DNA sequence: TGTGCCAGCAGCTTAGCAGGGAGTTTGCAGCCCCAGCATTTT.

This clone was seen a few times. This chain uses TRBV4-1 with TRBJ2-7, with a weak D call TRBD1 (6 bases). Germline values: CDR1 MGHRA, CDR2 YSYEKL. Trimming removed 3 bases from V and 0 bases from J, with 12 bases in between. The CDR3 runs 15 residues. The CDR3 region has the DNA TGCGCCAGCAGCCACGGACAGACGATCTCCTACGAGCAGTACTTC. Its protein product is CASSHGQTISYEQYF.

This CDR3 is CASSLGRGGSQPQHF. The CDR3 nucleotides are TGTGCCAGCAGCTTAGGTCGCGGGGGGAGTCAGCCCCAGCATTTT. The chain joins TRBV7-2 to TRBJ1-5, with D perhaps TRBD1 (5 bases). Germline CDR1 is SGHTA and CDR2 is FQGNSA. Trimming pared 1 base from V and 6 bases from J, leaving 13 bases between. This CDR3 comprises 15 residues.

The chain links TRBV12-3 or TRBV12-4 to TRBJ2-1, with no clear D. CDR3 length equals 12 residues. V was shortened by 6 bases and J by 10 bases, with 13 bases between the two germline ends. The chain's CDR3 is CASRVTPKEQFF. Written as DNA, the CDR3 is TGTGCCAGCAGGGTAACCCCCAAGGAGCAGTTCTTC.

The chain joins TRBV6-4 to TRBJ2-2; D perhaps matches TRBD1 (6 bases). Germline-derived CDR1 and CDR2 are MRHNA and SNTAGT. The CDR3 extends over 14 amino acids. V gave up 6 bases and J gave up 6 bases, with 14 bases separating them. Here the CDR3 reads CASSRGQTPGELFF. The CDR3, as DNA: TGTGCCAGCAGCCGAGGACAGACCCCCGGGGAGCTGTTTTTT.

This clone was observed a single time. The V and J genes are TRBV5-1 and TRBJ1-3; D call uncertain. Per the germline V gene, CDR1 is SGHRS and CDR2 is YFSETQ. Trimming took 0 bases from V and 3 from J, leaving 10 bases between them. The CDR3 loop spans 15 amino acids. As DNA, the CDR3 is TGCGCCAGCAGCTTGGATGCTTCCCGTGGAAACACCATATATTTT. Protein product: CASSLDASRGNTIYF.